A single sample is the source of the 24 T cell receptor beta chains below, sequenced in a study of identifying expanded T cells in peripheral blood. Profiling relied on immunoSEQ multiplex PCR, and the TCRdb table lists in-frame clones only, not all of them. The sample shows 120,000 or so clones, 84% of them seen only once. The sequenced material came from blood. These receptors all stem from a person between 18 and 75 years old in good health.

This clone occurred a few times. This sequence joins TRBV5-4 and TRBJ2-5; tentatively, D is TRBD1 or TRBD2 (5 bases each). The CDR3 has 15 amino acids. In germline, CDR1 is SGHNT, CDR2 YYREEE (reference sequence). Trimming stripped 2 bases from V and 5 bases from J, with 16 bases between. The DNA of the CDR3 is TGTGCCAGCAGCTTAAGCCTAGCCCCAGGGGAGACCCAGTACTTC. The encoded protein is CASSLSLAPGETQYF.

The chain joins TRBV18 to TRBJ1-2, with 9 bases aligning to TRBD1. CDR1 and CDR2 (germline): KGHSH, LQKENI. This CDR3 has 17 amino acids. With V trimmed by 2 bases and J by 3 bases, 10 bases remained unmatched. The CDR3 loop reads CASSPNLRQGDHYGYTF. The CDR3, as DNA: TGTGCCAGCTCACCAAACCTTAGACAGGGGGACCACTATGGCTACACCTTC.

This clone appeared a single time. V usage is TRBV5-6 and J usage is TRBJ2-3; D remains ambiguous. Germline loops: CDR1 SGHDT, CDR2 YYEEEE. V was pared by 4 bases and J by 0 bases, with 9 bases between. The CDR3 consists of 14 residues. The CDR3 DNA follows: TGTGCCAGCAGCCGACGCCTTAGCACAGATACGCAGTATTTT. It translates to CASSRRLSTDTQYF.

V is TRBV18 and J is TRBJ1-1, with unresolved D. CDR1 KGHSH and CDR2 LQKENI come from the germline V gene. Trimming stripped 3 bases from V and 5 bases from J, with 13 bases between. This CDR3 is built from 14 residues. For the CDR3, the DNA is TGTGCCAGCTCACCTTCCTCATATCTGACTGAAGCTTTCTTT. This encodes CASSPSSYLTEAFF.

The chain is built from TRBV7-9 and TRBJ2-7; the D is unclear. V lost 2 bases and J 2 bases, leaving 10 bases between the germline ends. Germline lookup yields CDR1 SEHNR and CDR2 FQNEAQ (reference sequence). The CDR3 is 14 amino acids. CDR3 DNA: TGTGCCAGCAGCTTATTAGGGTTTCCCTACGAGCAGTACTTC. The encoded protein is CASSLLGFPYEQYF.

CDR3 bases: TGTGCCAGCAAAAACAGACCAAGTGAAGCTTTCTTT. Its protein product is CASKNRPSEAFF. The chain is built from TRBV6-6 and TRBJ1-1, with no clear D. Trimming cost V 7 bases and J 7 bases, with 13 bases left between them. The length of the CDR3 is 12 residues. The V gene's germline CDR1 is MNHNY and CDR2 SVGAGI (reference sequence).

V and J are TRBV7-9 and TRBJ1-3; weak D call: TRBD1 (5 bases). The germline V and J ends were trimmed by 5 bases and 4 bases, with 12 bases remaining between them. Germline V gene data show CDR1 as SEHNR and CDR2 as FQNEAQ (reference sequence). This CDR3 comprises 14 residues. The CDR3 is CASSQGRAGNTIYF. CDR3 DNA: TGTGCCAGCAGCCAGGGACGTGCGGGAAACACCATATATTTT.

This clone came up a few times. The CDR3 nucleotides read TGTGCCAGCAGCCGCGGACAGGGAAACTCACCCCTCCACTTT. Its translation is CASSRGQGNSPLHF. This sequence joins TRBV7-3 and TRBJ1-6; 8 bases are shared with TRBD1. In germline, CDR1 is SGHTA, CDR2 FQGTGA. The CDR3 covers 14 residues. Trimming removed 5 bases from V and 10 bases from J; junction bases left unmatched: 7.

CDR3: CASSSGTQVNTEAFF. In nucleotides, the CDR3 is TGTGCCAGCAGCAGCGGGACACAAGTGAACACTGAAGCTTTCTTT. The chain has TRBV7-9 and TRBJ1-1; perhaps TRBD1 as D (6 bases). The CDR3 totals 15 residues. Per the germline V gene, CDR1 is SEHNR and CDR2 is FQNEAQ (reference sequence). V was trimmed by 5 bases and J by 0 bases, leaving 13 bases between them.

The CDR3 is CASCQRGWETQYF. CDR3 sequence (DNA): TGTGCCAGCTGTCAACGGGGGTGGGAGACCCAGTACTTC. The chain is built from TRBV27 and TRBJ2-5; D may be TRBD2 (6 bases). The CDR3 is made up of 13 amino acids. Germline V CDR1 and CDR2: MNHEY, SMNVEV (reference sequence). The V end was cut by 8 bases, the J end by 5 bases, with 15 bases between.

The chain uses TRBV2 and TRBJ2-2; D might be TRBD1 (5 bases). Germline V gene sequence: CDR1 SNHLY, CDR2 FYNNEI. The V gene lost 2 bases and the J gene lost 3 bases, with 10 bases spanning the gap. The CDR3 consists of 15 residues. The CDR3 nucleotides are TGTGCCAGCAGTGAAATAGCAGGGCACACCGGGGAGCTGTTTTTT. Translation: CASSEIAGHTGELFF.

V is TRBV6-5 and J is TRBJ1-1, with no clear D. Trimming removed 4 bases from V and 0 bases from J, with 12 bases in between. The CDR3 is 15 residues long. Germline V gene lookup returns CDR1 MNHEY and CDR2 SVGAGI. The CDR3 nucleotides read TGTGCCAGCAGTTCCCCGGGGTTCATGAACACTGAAGCTTTCTTT. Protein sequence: CASSSPGFMNTEAFF.

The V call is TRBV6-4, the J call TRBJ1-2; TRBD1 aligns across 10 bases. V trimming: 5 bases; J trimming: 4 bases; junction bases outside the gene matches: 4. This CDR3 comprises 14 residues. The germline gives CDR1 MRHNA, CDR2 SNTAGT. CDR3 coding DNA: TGTGCCAGCAGTCAGGACAGGGGGAGCTATGGCTACACCTTC. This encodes CASSQDRGSYGYTF.

The CDR3 bases are TGTGCCAGCAGCGTAGAAGGGTTCTATGGCTACACCTTC. Encoded protein: CASSVEGFYGYTF. The V call is TRBV9, the J call TRBJ1-2; D not certain. CDR3 length: 13 amino acids. Germline V gene sequence: CDR1 SGDLS, CDR2 YYNGEE. V lost 0 bases and J lost 4, with 7 bases in between.

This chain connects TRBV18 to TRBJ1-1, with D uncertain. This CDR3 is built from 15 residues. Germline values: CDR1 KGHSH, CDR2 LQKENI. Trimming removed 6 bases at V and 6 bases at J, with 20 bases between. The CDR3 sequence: CASSTVKMGLAEAFF. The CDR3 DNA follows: TGTGCCAGCTCGACGGTCAAGATGGGTTTAGCTGAAGCTTTCTTT.

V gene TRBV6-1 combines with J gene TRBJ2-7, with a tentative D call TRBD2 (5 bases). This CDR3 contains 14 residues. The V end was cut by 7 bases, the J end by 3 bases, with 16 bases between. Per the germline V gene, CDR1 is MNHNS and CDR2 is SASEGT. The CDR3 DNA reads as TGTGCCAGCATTGGCCAGAGGGTCAACTACGAGCAGTACTTC. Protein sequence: CASIGQRVNYEQYF.

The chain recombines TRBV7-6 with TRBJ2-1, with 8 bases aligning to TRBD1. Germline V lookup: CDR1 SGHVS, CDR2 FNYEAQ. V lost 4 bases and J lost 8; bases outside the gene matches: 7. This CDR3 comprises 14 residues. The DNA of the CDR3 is TGTGCCAGCAGCTATCGGACAGGGTACGATGAGCAGTTCTTC. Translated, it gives CASSYRTGYDEQFF.

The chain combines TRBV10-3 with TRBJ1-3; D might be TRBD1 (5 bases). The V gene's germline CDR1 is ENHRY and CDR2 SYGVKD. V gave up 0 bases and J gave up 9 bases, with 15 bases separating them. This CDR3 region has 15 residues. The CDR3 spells CAISESLGAAGTIYF. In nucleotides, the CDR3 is TGTGCCATCAGTGAGTCGCTAGGGGCCGCAGGCACCATATATTTT.

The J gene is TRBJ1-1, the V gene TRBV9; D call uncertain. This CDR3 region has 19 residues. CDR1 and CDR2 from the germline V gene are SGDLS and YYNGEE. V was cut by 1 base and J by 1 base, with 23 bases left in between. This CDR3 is CASSVNPFSGSSPNTEAFF. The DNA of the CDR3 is TGTGCCAGCAGCGTAAATCCTTTCTCCGGATCTTCTCCGAACACTGAAGCTTTCTTT.

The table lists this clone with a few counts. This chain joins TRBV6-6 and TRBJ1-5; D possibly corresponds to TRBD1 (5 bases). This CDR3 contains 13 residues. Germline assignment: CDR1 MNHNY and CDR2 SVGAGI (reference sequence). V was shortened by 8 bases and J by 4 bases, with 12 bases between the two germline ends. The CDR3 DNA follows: TGTGCCAGCGCCCGCGGGGGAAATCAGCCCCAGCATTTT. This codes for CASARGGNQPQHF.

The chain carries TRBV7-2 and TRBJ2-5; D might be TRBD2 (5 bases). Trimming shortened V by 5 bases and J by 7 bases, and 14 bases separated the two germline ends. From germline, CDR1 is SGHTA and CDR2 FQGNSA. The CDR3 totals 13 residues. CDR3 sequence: CASSQSPGRTQYF. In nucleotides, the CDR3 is TGTGCCAGCAGCCAGTCTCCGGGGAGGACCCAGTACTTC.

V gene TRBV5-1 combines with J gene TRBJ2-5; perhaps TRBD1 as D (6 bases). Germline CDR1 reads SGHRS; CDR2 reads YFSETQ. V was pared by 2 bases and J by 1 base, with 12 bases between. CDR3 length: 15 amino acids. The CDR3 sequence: CASSLGPGAQETQYF. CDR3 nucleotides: TGCGCCAGCAGCTTAGGACCAGGGGCCCAAGAGACCCAGTACTTC.

The CDR3, as DNA: TGTGCCAGCAGTCAGACGGGTAACTATGGCTACACCTTC. Translated: CASSQTGNYGYTF. The V gene is TRBV2, the J gene TRBJ1-2; D not certain. The V and J ends lost 5 bases and 1 base respectively, with 8 bases between them. Germline V gives CDR1 SNHLY, CDR2 FYNNEI. CDR3 size: 13 residues. Full variable domain (rest looked up from reference TRBV2 and TRBJ1-2): EPEVTQTPSHQVTQMGQEVILRCVPISNHLYFYWYRQILGQKVEFLVSFYNNEISEKSEIFDDQFSVERPDGSNFTLKIRSTKLEDSAMYFCASSQTGNYGYTFGSGTRLTVV.

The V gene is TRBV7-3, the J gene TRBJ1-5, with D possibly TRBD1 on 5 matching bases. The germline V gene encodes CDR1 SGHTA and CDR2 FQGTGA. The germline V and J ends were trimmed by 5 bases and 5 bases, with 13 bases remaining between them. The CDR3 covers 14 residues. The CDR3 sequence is CASSPWGNDQPQHF. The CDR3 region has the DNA TGTGCCAGCAGCCCATGGGGGAATGATCAGCCCCAGCATTTT.